The rows below give T cell receptor beta chains drawn from one sample of a study of blood T cell repertoires in COVID-19. Sequenced by immunoSEQ multiplex PCR; TCRdb stores in-frame clones only, minus some. The sample carries a few hundred thousand clones, around 90% recorded once. Sequencing was performed on peripheral blood. Receptors originate from a human donor in a cohort sampled during active COVID-19. Each CDR3 is given with its conserved first and last residue. Fields, in order: clone size, V gene, D gene, J gene, CDR3 DNA, CDR3 protein. A D gene is named only where the DNA matches it firmly. Only part of the rows carry a size: once, few, many, or a class if the clone is expanded.

clone_size: NA
v_call: TRBV28
d_call: NA
j_call: TRBJ2-5
cdr3_nt: TGTGCCAGCAGCGCCAACCCGACAGATTCCCAAGAGACCCAGTACTTC
cdr3_aa: CASSANPTDSQETQYF

clone_size: NA
v_call: TRBV5-1
d_call: TRBD1
j_call: TRBJ1-3
cdr3_nt: TGCGCCAGCAGCATGGGACAGGCTGGAAACACCATATATTTT
cdr3_aa: CASSMGQAGNTIYF

clone_size: few
v_call: TRBV6-6
d_call: NA
j_call: TRBJ1-5
cdr3_nt: TGTGCCAGCAGGCAGGGAAATAGCAATCAGCCCCAGCATTTT
cdr3_aa: CASRQGNSNQPQHF

clone_size: NA
v_call: TRBV5-4
d_call: TRBD1
j_call: TRBJ1-5
cdr3_nt: TGTGCCAGCAGCTTGGAGGGGGCCAATCAGCCCCAGCATTTT
cdr3_aa: CASSLEGANQPQHF

clone_size: NA
v_call: TRBV28
d_call: NA
j_call: TRBJ2-5
cdr3_nt: TGTGCCAGCAGACCGATTTTCGGGGGGCTGGGCGCAGAGACCCAGTACTTC
cdr3_aa: CASRPIFGGLGAETQYF

clone_size: NA
v_call: TRBV30
d_call: NA
j_call: TRBJ2-7
cdr3_nt: TGTGCCTGGAGTCCTAGGTCCTACGAGCAGTACTTC
cdr3_aa: CAWSPRSYEQYF

clone_size: NA
v_call: TRBV3-1/TRBV3-2
d_call: NA
j_call: TRBJ2-7
cdr3_nt: TGTGCCAGCAGCCTACAGGCTGCCTACGAGCAGTACTTC
cdr3_aa: CASSLQAAYEQYF

clone_size: NA
v_call: TRBV24-1
d_call: TRBD2
j_call: TRBJ2-7
cdr3_nt: TGTGCCACCAGCTCAGCGGGAGGGCCAAATTACGAGCAGTACTTC
cdr3_aa: CATSSAGGPNYEQYF

clone_size: NA
v_call: TRBV7-2
d_call: NA
j_call: TRBJ1-1
cdr3_nt: TGTGCCAGCAGCTTCTTCCTCCGGGATTACTTACTGAACACTGAAGCTTTCTTT
cdr3_aa: CASSFFLRDYLLNTEAFF

clone_size: NA
v_call: TRBV28
d_call: NA
j_call: TRBJ2-3
cdr3_nt: TGTGCCAGCAGTTTACTGGGGCCGAGCACAGATACGCAGTATTTT
cdr3_aa: CASSLLGPSTDTQYF

clone_size: NA
v_call: TRBV12-3/TRBV12-4
d_call: NA
j_call: TRBJ1-2
cdr3_nt: TGTGCCAGCAGTTTAGACGGGAACTATGGCTACACCTTC
cdr3_aa: CASSLDGNYGYTF

clone_size: NA
v_call: TRBV7-7
d_call: TRBD1
j_call: TRBJ2-1
cdr3_nt: TGTGCTAGCAGCCCGGACAGGGGCCAGAGCTCCTACAATGAGCAGTTCTTC
cdr3_aa: CASSPDRGQSSYNEQFF

clone_size: NA
v_call: TRBV19
d_call: NA
j_call: TRBJ1-5
cdr3_nt: TGTGCCAGTAGTATTTTGGACCGGGATAATCAGCCCCAGCATTTT
cdr3_aa: CASSILDRDNQPQHF

clone_size: NA
v_call: TRBV19
d_call: NA
j_call: TRBJ1-6
cdr3_nt: TGTGCCAGTACCCCAGGCCTCTCCTATAATTCACCCCTCCACTTT
cdr3_aa: CASTPGLSYNSPLHF

clone_size: NA
v_call: TRBV19
d_call: NA
j_call: TRBJ1-5
cdr3_nt: TGTGCCAGTAGTATCGCGGGGTTGGGCAATCAGCCCCAGCATTTT
cdr3_aa: CASSIAGLGNQPQHF

clone_size: NA
v_call: TRBV4-3
d_call: NA
j_call: TRBJ2-7
cdr3_nt: TGCGCCAGCAGCCAAACAAACGACGAGCAGTACTTC
cdr3_aa: CASSQTNDEQYF

clone_size: NA
v_call: TRBV6-5
d_call: TRBD1
j_call: TRBJ1-5
cdr3_nt: TGTGCCAGCAGTTTACAACAGGGGCAGCCCCAGCATTTT
cdr3_aa: CASSLQQGQPQHF

clone_size: NA
v_call: TRBV27
d_call: TRBD2
j_call: TRBJ2-5
cdr3_nt: TGTGCCAGCAGTTCAGGCCGGGAGGTGACCCAGTACTTC
cdr3_aa: CASSSGREVTQYF

clone_size: NA
v_call: TRBV19
d_call: TRBD1
j_call: TRBJ2-7
cdr3_nt: TGTGCCAGTTCGCGGGGCCTCAGGGACAGGGGTAGTGAGCAGTACTTC
cdr3_aa: CASSRGLRDRGSEQYF

clone_size: NA
v_call: TRBV7-2
d_call: NA
j_call: TRBJ1-6
cdr3_nt: TGTGCCAGCAGCTTAGTGAATAGGGACAAGTCCTTT
cdr3_aa: CASSLVNRDKSF

clone_size: once
v_call: TRBV27
d_call: NA
j_call: TRBJ2-7
cdr3_nt: TGTGCCAGCAGTTCTCGTGGGCAGGGCGGCTACGAGCAGTACTTC
cdr3_aa: CASSSRGQGGYEQYF

clone_size: NA
v_call: TRBV6-2/TRBV6-3
d_call: NA
j_call: TRBJ1-1
cdr3_nt: TGTGCCAGCAGTTATTCGGGGATGAACACTGAAGCTTTCTTT
cdr3_aa: CASSYSGMNTEAFF